One sample yielded the 32 T cell receptor beta chains listed below, sequenced in a study of cytomegalovirus exposure and HLA in healthy donors. In the PCR, 60 Vbeta and 13 Jbeta primers were used. Generated by immunoSEQ multiplex PCR, the TCRdb table keeps only in-frame clones and is missing some. The sample lists 150,000 to 200,000 clones, over 75% occurring once. Sequences were obtained from PBMCs. The receptor source for this set is a woman aged 25 to 39 in good health and CMV-seronegative.

This clone has ten or more counts. CDR3 in DNA: TGTGCCAGCAACCGAAGGGGACAGGGGGACATTCAGTACTTC. Translation gives CASNRRGQGDIQYF. The chain couples TRBV6-5 to TRBJ2-4; 11 positions agree with TRBD1. Germline lookup yields CDR1 MNHEY and CDR2 SVGAGI. V was clipped by 7 bases and J by 8 bases; unmatched bases: 7. The length of the CDR3 is 14 residues.

This clone turned up a few times. This sequence joins TRBV28 and TRBJ1-1; perhaps TRBD1 as D (6 bases). This CDR3 has 12 residues. Per the germline V gene, CDR1 is MDHEN and CDR2 is SYDVKM. Trimming took 5 bases from V and 8 from J, leaving 12 bases between them. The CDR3 DNA is TGTGCCAGCAGTCGACAGGAATCGGAAGCTTTCTTT. It is translated as CASSRQESEAFF.

V and J are TRBV15 and TRBJ1-1; D might be TRBD1 (5 bases). CDR3 length: 13 residues. The germline CDR1 and CDR2 sequences are LNHNV and YYDKDF (reference sequence). Between the trimmed V and J ends, which lost 7 bases and 4 bases, there was a span of 13 bases. DNA of the CDR3: TGTGCCACCACTCGGGGACTTAGCACTGAAGCTTTCTTT. It translates to CATTRGLSTEAFF.

This chain connects TRBV27 to TRBJ1-2, with a possible D match to TRBD1 (6 bases). This CDR3 contains 12 residues. Germline V CDR1 and CDR2: MNHEY, SMNVEV (reference sequence). Trimming stripped 6 bases from V and 8 bases from J, with 13 bases between. CDR3 sequence (DNA): TGTGCCAGCAGGGCGACAGGTCACGGCTACACCTTC. The encoded protein is CASRATGHGYTF.

The rearrangement uses TRBV6-5 and TRBJ1-1; no clear D gene. The CDR3 loop spans 13 amino acids. The V end lost 5 bases, the J end lost 7 bases, and 14 bases lay between the germline ends. Germline CDR1 reads MNHEY; CDR2 reads SVGAGI. The DNA of the CDR3 is TGTGCCAGCAGTCCTGGCAGGAGGCTTGAAGCTTTCTTT. This gives the protein CASSPGRRLEAFF.

The genes are TRBV19 and TRBJ2-5, with a weak D call TRBD1 (7 bases). V was shortened by 3 bases and J by 4 bases, with 12 bases between the two germline ends. The CDR3 loop spans 14 amino acids. CDR1 and CDR2 (germline): LNHDA, SQIVND (reference sequence). The chain's CDR3 is CASSIGGGGETQYF. The DNA of the CDR3 is TGTGCCAGTAGTATCGGAGGGGGCGGAGAGACCCAGTACTTC.

This clone has only one observation. The chain employs TRBV5-4 and TRBJ2-7; TRBD1 aligns across 9 bases. V gave up 6 bases and J gave up 5 bases; unmatched junction bases: 12. Germline lookup yields CDR1 SGHNT and CDR2 YYREEE (reference sequence). The CDR3 extends over 15 amino acids. CDR3 nucleotide sequence: TGTGCCAGCACCACCCGGGACAGGGCGGGCCACGAGCAGTACTTC. Its protein product is CASTTRDRAGHEQYF.

This clone was counted a single time. The V call is TRBV5-4, the J call TRBJ1-1; TRBD1 agrees at 8 bases. Trimming at V came to 1 base and at J to 1 base, leaving 6 bases not matched to a gene. The germline V gene encodes CDR1 SGHNT and CDR2 YYREEE (reference sequence). This CDR3 is 16 amino acids long. The CDR3 region has the DNA TGTGCCAGCAGCTTGCCAGGGGGCTCGGCGAACACTGAAGCTTTCTTT. Its translation: CASSLPGGSANTEAFF.

The chain recombines TRBV2 with TRBJ2-7; 9 nucleotides agree with TRBD1. Trimming at V came to 10 bases and at J to 3 bases, leaving 7 bases not matched to a gene. Germline lookup yields CDR1 SNHLY and CDR2 FYNNEI. The CDR3 sequence is 13 residues long. The CDR3 protein is CATTGTGRYEQYF. For the CDR3, the DNA is TGTGCCACAACCGGGACAGGGCGCTACGAGCAGTACTTC. The complete variable domain, with remaining parts taken from reference TRBV2 and TRBJ2-7, reads EPEVTQTPSHQVTQMGQEVILRCVPISNHLYFYWYRQILGQKVEFLVSFYNNEISEKSEIFDDQFSVERPDGSNFTLKIRSTKLEDSAMYFCATTGTGRYEQYFGPGTRLTVT.

This clone was observed a handful of times. The chain couples TRBV19 to TRBJ1-4, with D perhaps TRBD1 (5 bases). Germline assignment: CDR1 LNHDA and CDR2 SQIVND (reference sequence). The CDR3 is 18 residues long. Trimming pared 5 bases from V and 6 bases from J, leaving 25 bases between. The CDR3 sequence: CASSPRTAGKGVDEKLFF. CDR3 nucleotide sequence: TGTGCCAGTAGTCCAAGGACGGCAGGGAAAGGGGTAGATGAAAAACTGTTTTTT.

The chain employs TRBV6-6 and TRBJ2-3, with 9 positions matching TRBD2. This CDR3 is 14 amino acids long. The trim removed 2 bases at V and 5 bases at J, leaving 2 bases unmatched. Germline CDR1 reads MNHNY; CDR2 reads SVGAGI (reference sequence). CDR3 protein: CASSYLAGLDTQYF. The CDR3 region has the DNA TGTGCCAGCAGTTACCTAGCGGGGTTAGATACGCAGTATTTT.

This clone was counted ten times or more. The J gene is TRBJ1-1, the V gene TRBV19; 9 bases are a match to TRBD1. CDR1 and CDR2 (germline): LNHDA, SQIVND (reference sequence). This CDR3 is 13 amino acids long. V trimming: 6 bases; J trimming: 4 bases; junction bases outside the gene matches: 3. CDR3: CASSRTGATEAFF. CDR3 bases: TGTGCCAGTAGCCGGACAGGGGCCACTGAAGCTTTCTTT.

This sequence joins TRBV27 and TRBJ1-6; D is unclear. The V end was cut by 7 bases, the J end by 8 bases, with 15 bases between. Germline CDR1 MNHEY, CDR2 SMNVEV (reference sequence). CDR3 length: 14 residues. CDR3 in amino acids: CASTKVRGYSPLHF. CDR3 DNA: TGTGCCAGCACCAAAGTTCGGGGTTATTCACCCCTCCACTTT.

The chain carries TRBV30 and TRBJ2-1; D is perhaps TRBD2 (6 bases). Germline CDR1 reads GTSNPN; CDR2 reads SVGIG (reference sequence). V was shortened by 0 bases and J by 6 bases, with 15 bases between the two germline ends. The CDR3 has 15 amino acids. The CDR3 DNA reads TGTGCCTGGAGTGTACTACGGAGGGTAAGCAATGAGCAGTTCTTC. Translation: CAWSVLRRVSNEQFF. The entire variable domain, with the rest obtained from reference TRBV30 and TRBJ2-1, is as follows: SQTIHQWPATLVQPVGSPLSLECTVEGTSNPNLYWYRQAAGRGLQLLFYSVGIGQISSEVPQNLSASRPQDRQFILSSKKLLLSDSGFYLCAWSVLRRVSNEQFFGPGTRLTVL.

CDR3 loop: CASRDSSYEQYF. The CDR3 DNA follows: TGTGCCAGCCGCGACAGCTCCTACGAGCAGTACTTC. This sequence joins TRBV2 and TRBJ2-7; D perhaps matches TRBD1 (5 bases). This CDR3 is 12 amino acids long. Between the trimmed V and J ends, which lost 8 bases and 0 bases, there was a span of 8 bases. Germline V gene data show CDR1 as SNHLY and CDR2 as FYNNEI.

The chain is built from TRBV2 and TRBJ1-1; weak D call: TRBD1 (6 bases). CDR1 and CDR2 from the germline V gene are SNHLY and FYNNEI. The CDR3 contains 14 residues. Between the trimmed V and J ends, which lost 8 bases and 3 bases, there was a span of 16 bases. The DNA of the CDR3 is TGTGCCAGCGGGGTAGGACAGAAAGACACTGAAGCTTTCTTT. Translating gives CASGVGQKDTEAFF.

V gene TRBV5-4 combines with J gene TRBJ2-7, with D possibly being TRBD1 (5 bases). CDR1 SGHNT and CDR2 YYREEE come from the germline V gene (reference sequence). The CDR3 contains 11 residues. V was shortened by 0 bases and J by 7 bases, with 5 bases between the two germline ends. The CDR3, as DNA: TGTGCCAGCAGCTTGGAGGGGGAGCAGTACTTC. This gives the protein CASSLEGEQYF.

Details on this clone: At one of its ends the junction is not consistent with the germline gene, which may arise from a read error. The V and J genes are TRBV7-9 and TRBJ1-1, with D possibly TRBD1 on 5 matching bases. CDR1 is SEHNR and CDR2 is FQNEAQ in the germline V gene (reference sequence). The CDR3 extends over 15 amino acids. The CDR3 region has the DNA TGTTCCAGCAGCTTGGAGGGGTTGATGGGGACTGAAGCTTTCTTT. Encoded protein: CSSSLEGLMGTEAFF. Full variable domain (remainder filled in from reference TRBV7-9 and TRBJ1-1): DTGVSQNPRHKITKRGQNVTFRCDPISEHNRLYWYRQTLGQGPEFLTYFQNEAQLEKSRLLSDRFSAERPKGSFSTLEIQRTEQGDSAMYLCSSSLEGLMGTEAFFGQGTRLTVV.

The chain employs TRBV7-2 and TRBJ2-7, with 7 bases matching TRBD2. Germline V gene sequence: CDR1 SGHTA, CDR2 FQGNSA. This CDR3 has 14 amino acids. The trim removed 0 bases at V and 5 bases at J, leaving 4 bases unmatched. CDR3 loop: CASSLAGGPDEQYF. CDR3 in DNA: TGTGCCAGCAGCTTAGCGGGAGGGCCCGACGAGCAGTACTTC.

The J gene is TRBJ1-2, the V gene TRBV9; 8 bases fit TRBD1. Germline CDR1 SGDLS, CDR2 YYNGEE. Trimming took 4 bases from V and 3 from J; bases not matched to a gene: 5. The CDR3 covers 14 residues. CDR3 sequence: CASSKRQGHYGYTF. The CDR3 DNA reads as TGTGCCAGCAGCAAACGACAGGGGCACTATGGCTACACCTTC. Together with reference TRBV9 and TRBJ1-2, the CDR3 gives the full variable domain: DSGVTQTPKHLITATGQRVTLRCSPRSGDLSVYWYQQSLDQGLQFLIQYYNGEERAKGNILERFSAQQFPDLHSELNLSSLELGDSALYFCASSKRQGHYGYTFGSGTRLTVV.

This clone was observed a single time. The CDR3 protein is CASSGFGTGDILDIQYF. In DNA form, the CDR3 reads TGTGCCAGCAGTGGATTCGGGACAGGGGATATTCTGGACATTCAGTACTTC. V and J are TRBV2 and TRBJ2-4, with 10 nucleotides matching TRBD1. Per germline, CDR1 SNHLY and CDR2 FYNNEI. The CDR3 has 17 amino acids. V lost 4 bases and J lost 8; bases outside the gene matches: 14.

The genes are TRBV4-1 and TRBJ2-5; 11 positions match TRBD2. The DNA end lines up better with TRBJ2-7; the J call may be wrong. The CDR3 is 15 residues long. Germline assignment: CDR1 MGHRA and CDR2 YSYEKL. CDR3 bases: TGCGCCAGCAGCCCCACTAGCGGGAGATCCTACGAGCAGTACTTC. Its translation: CASSPTSGRSYEQYF.

The chain joins TRBV5-1 to TRBJ2-7, with a weak D call TRBD1 (6 bases). V lost 3 bases to trimming and J lost 5 bases, with 12 bases between them. The germline V gene has CDR1 SGHRS and CDR2 YFSETQ. The CDR3 has 13 amino acids. Written as DNA, the CDR3 is TGCGCCAGCAGCTCGACACAGGGAGACGAGCAGTACTTC. It codes for CASSSTQGDEQYF.

This clone was counted a few times. This chain links TRBV5-6 with TRBJ2-3; D call uncertain. V gave up 1 base and J gave up 5 bases, with 11 bases separating them. CDR3 length equals 14 residues. Germline CDR1 SGHDT, CDR2 YYEEEE. For the CDR3, the DNA is TGTGCCAGCAGCTTGTCCGGTTTCGTAGATACGCAGTATTTT. Protein: CASSLSGFVDTQYF. Based on the CDR3 plus reference TRBV5-6 and TRBJ2-3, the full variable domain is DAGVTQSPTHLIKTRGQQVTLRCSPKSGHDTVSWYQQALGQGPQFIFQYYEEEERQRGNFPDRFSGHQFPNYSSELNVNALLLGDSALYLCASSLSGFVDTQYFGPGTRLTVL.

The J gene is TRBJ1-6, the V gene TRBV2; D ambiguous. Germline V CDR1 and CDR2: SNHLY, FYNNEI. The CDR3 spans 16 residues. The V end lost 4 bases, the J end lost 0 bases, and 10 bases lay between the germline ends. CDR3 bases: TGTGCCAGCAGTGCATACTCACGCTCCTATAATTCACCCCTCCACTTT. It encodes CASSAYSRSYNSPLHF.

The chain employs TRBV4-2 and TRBJ2-1; 7 bases match TRBD2. This CDR3 has 16 residues. V lost 0 bases to trimming and J lost 4 bases; unmatched junction nucleotides: 6. CDR1 is LGHNA and CDR2 is YNFKEQ in the germline V gene. The CDR3 protein is CASSQETAGSYNEQFF. CDR3 in DNA: TGTGCCAGCAGCCAAGAAACAGCGGGGTCATACAATGAGCAGTTCTTC.

This chain connects TRBV7-3 to TRBJ2-5, with TRBD2 matching over 10 bases. This CDR3 has 16 residues. V shed 5 bases and J 0 bases; nucleotides not matched to a gene: 6. Germline loops: CDR1 SGHTA, CDR2 FQGTGA. The DNA for the CDR3 is TGTGCCAGCAGCAAAACAGGACTAGCGGACCAAGAGACCCAGTACTTC. Protein product: CASSKTGLADQETQYF.

The V call is TRBV29-1, the J call TRBJ2-1, with 8 nucleotides matching TRBD1. The CDR3 runs to 17 residues. Looked up from germline, CDR1 is SQVTM and CDR2 is ANQGSEA. With 5 bases clipped from V and 4 bases from J, the junction kept 16 bases outside the gene matches. CDR3 residues: CSVNTAPGDRLYNEQFF. CDR3 in DNA: TGCAGCGTTAACACGGCCCCCGGGGACAGGCTTTACAATGAGCAGTTCTTC.

The chain employs TRBV25-1 and TRBJ1-3; 8 bases line up with TRBD1. The CDR3 length is 17 residues. The trim removed 0 bases at V and 3 bases at J, leaving 7 bases unmatched. Germline lookup yields CDR1 MGHDK and CDR2 SYGVNS. CDR3 amino acids: CASSEYFAGGFGNTIYF. CDR3 nucleotide sequence: TGTGCCAGCAGTGAATATTTCGCAGGGGGCTTTGGAAACACCATATATTTT.

The chain is built from TRBV11-2 and TRBJ2-3; 7 bases are a match to TRBD2. From germline, CDR1 is SGHAT and CDR2 FQNNGV. The CDR3 runs to 16 residues. Germline trimming cut 1 base from V and 1 base from J; bases unmatched to any gene: 5. CDR3 nucleotides: TGTGCCAGCAGCTTAGGGGTGGGAGGGGGCACAGATACGCAGTATTTT. It yields the protein CASSLGVGGGTDTQYF. Using reference TRBV11-2 and TRBJ2-3 for the parts outside the CDR3, the full variable domain is EAGVAQSPRYKIIEKRQSVAFWCNPISGHATLYWYQQILGQGPKLLIQFQNNGVVDDSQLPKDRFSAERLKGVDSTLKIQPAKLEDSAVYLCASSLGVGGGTDTQYFGPGTRLTVL.

This clone has more than one count but fewer than ten. The chain carries TRBV15 and TRBJ1-2, with TRBD1 as a possible D gene (5 bases). The length of the CDR3 is 15 residues. Germline V gene sequence: CDR1 LNHNV, CDR2 YYDKDF (reference sequence). Trimming left V 0 bases short and J 8 bases short, with 16 bases between. The CDR3 protein is CATSRDRGGGRGYTF. CDR3 nucleotide sequence: TGTGCCACCAGCAGAGATCGGGGGGGTGGTAGAGGCTACACCTTC.

This CDR3 reads CASSLGGRANYGYTF. CDR3 DNA sequence: TGTGCCAGCAGTTTAGGCGGCAGAGCAAACTATGGCTACACCTTC. The chain is built from TRBV28 and TRBJ1-2; the D is unclear. Germline CDR1 reads MDHEN; CDR2 reads SYDVKM. The CDR3 loop spans 15 amino acids. Deletions cut 2 bases from V and 2 bases from J, with 12 bases between.